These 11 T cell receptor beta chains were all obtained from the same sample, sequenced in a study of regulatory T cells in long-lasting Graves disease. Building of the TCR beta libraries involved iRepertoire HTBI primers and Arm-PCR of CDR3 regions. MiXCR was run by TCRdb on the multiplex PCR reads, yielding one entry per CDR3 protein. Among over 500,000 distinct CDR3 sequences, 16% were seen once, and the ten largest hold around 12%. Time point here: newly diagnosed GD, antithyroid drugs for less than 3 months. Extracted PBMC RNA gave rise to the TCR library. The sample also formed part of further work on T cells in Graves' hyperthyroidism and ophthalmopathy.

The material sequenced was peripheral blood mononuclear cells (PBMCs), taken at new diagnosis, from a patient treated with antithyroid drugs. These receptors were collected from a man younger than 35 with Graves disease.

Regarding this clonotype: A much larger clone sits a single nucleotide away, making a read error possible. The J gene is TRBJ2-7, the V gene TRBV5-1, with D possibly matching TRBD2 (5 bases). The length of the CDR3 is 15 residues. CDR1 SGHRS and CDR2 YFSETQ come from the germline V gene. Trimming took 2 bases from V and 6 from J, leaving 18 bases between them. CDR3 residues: CASSLGIRDAPEQYF. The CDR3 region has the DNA TGCGCCAGCAGCTTAGGGATCCGGGATGCACCCGAGCAGTACTTC.

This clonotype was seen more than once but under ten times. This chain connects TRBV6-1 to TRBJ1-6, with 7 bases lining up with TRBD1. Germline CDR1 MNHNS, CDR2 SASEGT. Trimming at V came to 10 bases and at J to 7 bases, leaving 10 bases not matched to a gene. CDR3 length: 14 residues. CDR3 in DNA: TGTGCCACGCGAGGGGGACAGCTAAATTCACCCCTCCACTTT. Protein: CATRGGQLNSPLHF.

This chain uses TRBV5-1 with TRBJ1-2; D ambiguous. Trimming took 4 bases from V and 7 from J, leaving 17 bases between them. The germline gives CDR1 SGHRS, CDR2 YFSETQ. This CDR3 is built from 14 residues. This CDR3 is CASSQVPDVAGYTF. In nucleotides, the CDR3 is TGCGCCAGCAGCCAAGTCCCGGACGTAGCTGGCTACACCTTC.

In DNA form, the CDR3 reads TGTGCCAGCACCCCCTACACCGGGGAGCTGTTTTTT. It is translated as CASTPYTGELFF. J is TRBJ2-2 and V is TRBV6-2 or TRBV6-3, with unresolved D. Germline CDR1 MNHEY, CDR2 SVGEGT. V shed 7 bases and J shed 3 bases, with 6 bases lying between them. The length of the CDR3 is 12 residues.

For the CDR3, the DNA is TGTGCCAGCAGCCCCCTCGGAAAACGAGGGGAAGCTTTCTTT. Its translation: CASSPLGKRGEAFF. V gene TRBV14 combines with J gene TRBJ1-1, with D hard to call. There are 14 residues in the CDR3. The germline CDR1 and CDR2 sequences are SGHDN and FVKESK. V lost 4 bases, J lost 8 bases, and 17 bases lay in between.

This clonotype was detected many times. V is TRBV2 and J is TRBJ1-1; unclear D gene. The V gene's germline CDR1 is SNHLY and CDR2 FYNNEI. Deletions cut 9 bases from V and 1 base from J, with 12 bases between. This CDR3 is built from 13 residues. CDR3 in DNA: TGTGCCAGACGAGGGTCCCCGAACACTGAAGCTTTCTTT. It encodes CARRGSPNTEAFF. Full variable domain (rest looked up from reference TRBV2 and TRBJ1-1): EPEVTQTPSHQVTQMGQEVILRCVPISNHLYFYWYRQILGQKVEFLVSFYNNEISEKSEIFDDQFSVERPDGSNFTLKIRSTKLEDSAMYFCARRGSPNTEAFFGQGTRLTVV.

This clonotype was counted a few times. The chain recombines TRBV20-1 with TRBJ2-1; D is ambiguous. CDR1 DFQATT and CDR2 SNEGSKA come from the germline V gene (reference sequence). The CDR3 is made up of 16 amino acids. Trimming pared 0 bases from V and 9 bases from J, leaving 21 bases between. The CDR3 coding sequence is TGCAGTGCTAGAGATGAGGACGAACCCTGGTTGAGTGAGCAGTTCTTC. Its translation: CSARDEDEPWLSEQFF.

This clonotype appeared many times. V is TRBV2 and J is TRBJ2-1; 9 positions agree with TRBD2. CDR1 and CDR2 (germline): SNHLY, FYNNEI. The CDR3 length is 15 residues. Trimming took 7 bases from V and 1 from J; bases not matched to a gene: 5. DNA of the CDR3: TGTGCCAGCATCGCTAGCGGGAAATCCTACAATGAGCAGTTCTTC. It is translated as CASIASGKSYNEQFF.

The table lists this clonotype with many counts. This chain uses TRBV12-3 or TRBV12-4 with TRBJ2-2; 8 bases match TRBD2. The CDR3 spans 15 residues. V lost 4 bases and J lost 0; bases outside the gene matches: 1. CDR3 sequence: CASSSAGANTGELFF. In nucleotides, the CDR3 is TGTGCCAGCAGTTCAGCGGGGGCGAACACCGGGGAGCTGTTTTTT.

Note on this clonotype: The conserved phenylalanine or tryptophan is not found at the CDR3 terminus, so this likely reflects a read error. This CDR3 reads CASSLSGGGSTEAFS. The CDR3 DNA sequence: TGTGCCAGCAGCCTCTCAGGGGGAGGGAGCACTGAAGCTTTCTCT. The chain combines TRBV7-3 with TRBJ1-1; 7 bases align to TRBD1. With 5 bases clipped from V and 4 bases from J, the junction kept 10 bases outside the gene matches. Germline assignment: CDR1 SGHTA and CDR2 FQGTGA. The CDR3 covers 15 residues.

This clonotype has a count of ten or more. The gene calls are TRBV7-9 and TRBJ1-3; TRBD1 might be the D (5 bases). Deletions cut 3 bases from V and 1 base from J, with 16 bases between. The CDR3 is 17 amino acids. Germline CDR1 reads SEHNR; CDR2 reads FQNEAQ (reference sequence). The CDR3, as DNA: TGTGCCAGCAGCTTGGGCTATGGGGGTTCATCTGGAAACACCATATATTTT. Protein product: CASSLGYGGSSGNTIYF.